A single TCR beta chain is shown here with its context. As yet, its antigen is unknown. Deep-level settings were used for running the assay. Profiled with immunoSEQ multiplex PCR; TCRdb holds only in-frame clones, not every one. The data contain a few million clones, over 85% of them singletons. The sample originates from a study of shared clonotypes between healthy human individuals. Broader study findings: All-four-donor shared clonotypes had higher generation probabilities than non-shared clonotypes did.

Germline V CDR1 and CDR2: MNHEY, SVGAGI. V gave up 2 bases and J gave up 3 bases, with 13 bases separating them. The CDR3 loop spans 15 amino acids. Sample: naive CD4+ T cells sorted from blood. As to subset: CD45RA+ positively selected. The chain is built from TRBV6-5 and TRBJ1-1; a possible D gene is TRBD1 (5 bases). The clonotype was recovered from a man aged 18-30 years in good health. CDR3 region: CASSYLQGGYTEAFF. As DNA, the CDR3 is TGTGCCAGCAGTTACCTCCAGGGAGGTTACACTGAAGCTTTCTTT.